This TCR beta chain stems from a study of CD8 T cells in Susac syndrome. Overall study context: Patients with Susac syndrome were therapy-naive, on corticosteroids, or on intravenous immunoglobulin alone at the time that blood was drawn.

The CDR3 has 14 residues. Trimming removed 4 bases at V and 2 bases at J, with 12 bases between. Germline V gene lookup returns CDR1 SGHDT and CDR2 YYEEEE. About this clonotype: Its target is unknown.

Random hexamers were used to reverse transcribe about 0.45 to 1 ug of RNA. TCRdb re-called the immunoSEQ multiplex PCR reads with MiXCR, one entry per CDR3 protein. The sample lists around 150,000 distinct CDR3 sequences, around 95% occurring once. Each Susac syndrome patient had definite or probable disease by recently defined criteria. In contrast to the negatively isolated CD8+ and CD4+ T cells, TEMRA cells were FACS-enriched. Study-wide findings and caveats: The peak of CD8+ clonal expansion in Susac was seen in TEMRA cells and active patients.

This sequence was found in a human donor with Susac syndrome. The gene calls are TRBV5-6 and TRBJ2-5; TRBD2 might be the D (6 bases). Sequenced material: CD8+ T cells from PBMCs. CDR3 DNA: TGTGCCAGCAGCGCCTGGACTACTCAAGAGACCCAGTACTTC. It encodes CASSAWTTQETQYF.